This T cell receptor beta chain was identified in a study of T cell responses to AZD1222 COVID-19 vaccine. Assay: immunoSEQ multiplex PCR; the TCRdb copy retains only in-frame clones and omits some. The sample has hundreds of thousands of clones; almost 95% are singletons. With respect to this clone: Its target is unknown.

The V gene's germline CDR1 is MNHEY and CDR2 SVGAGI. This CDR3 comprises 15 residues. V lost 5 bases to trimming and J lost 0 bases, with 11 bases between them. The study, taken as a whole, reports: Repertoire samples came only from after the peak T cell response.

This sequence was found in an adult who received the AZD1222 COVID-19 vaccine. The chain carries TRBV6-5 and TRBJ2-1; TRBD2 might be the D (5 bases). This material consisted of peripheral blood, taken 28 days after the second AZD1222 dose. The CDR3 reads CASSPSGSSYNEQFF. CDR3 nucleotides: TGTGCCAGCAGTCCCTCGGGAAGCTCCTACAATGAGCAGTTCTTC.